Below are 9 T cell receptor beta chains sequenced from a single sample in a study of T cells after yellow fever vaccination (dated by TCRdb to 2018 to 2020). The library relied on 5' RACE. Sequencing relied on an Illumina NovaSeq 6000. TCRdb took the public reads, trimmed them with fastp at Q25, ran MiXCR for clone calling and kept in-frame beta chains. Duplicate CDR3 protein sequences are folded into a single record with the most common DNA and genes. This sample has a few hundred thousand distinct CDR3 sequences in its table, and less than 4.5% of those were observed once. Around a quarter of the sample comes from the top ten. The label giving this sample's treatment or condition can be read as: live attenuated yellow fever vaccine strain. The sequenced sample was PBMCs, obtained on the day of the yellow fever booster vaccination. The receptors here all came from a man aged 18 to 30 who received the YFV17D yellow fever vaccine.

This clonotype has ten or more counts. This chain links TRBV7-9 with TRBJ2-1; TRBD2 aligns across 14 bases. Germline V CDR1 and CDR2: SEHNR, FQNEAQ (reference sequence). J lost 9 bases, V lost 5 bases, and 9 bases had no gene match. This CDR3 spans 16 amino acids. CDR3 nucleotide sequence: TGTGCCAGCAGCCCCGGGACTAGCGGGGGCCCCCGTGAGCAGTTCTTC. This codes for CASSPGTSGGPREQFF.

The chain carries TRBV12-5 and TRBJ2-7; D might be TRBD1 or TRBD2, each matching 6 bases. The ends were cut back, 5 bases at V and 3 bases at J, with 17 bases in the middle. This CDR3 spans 15 amino acids. Germline lookup yields CDR1 LGHNT and CDR2 FRNRAP. Here the CDR3 reads CASGPYRAGGYEQYF. CDR3 in DNA: TGTGCTAGTGGTCCATACAGGGCCGGGGGCTACGAGCAGTACTTC.

In this sample, this clonotype turned up many times. This rearrangement joins TRBV20-1 to TRBJ2-1; 9 bases align to TRBD1. CDR3 length equals 14 residues. Germline lookup yields CDR1 DFQATT and CDR2 SNEGSKA (reference sequence). The junction had 9 bases not matched to a gene; V was cut back by 3 bases and J by 9 bases. The CDR3 DNA sequence: TGCAGTGCTAGTGAGGGACAGGGAACCGCTGAGCAGTTCTTC. Translating gives CSASEGQGTAEQFF.

This clonotype was counted only a few times. This chain connects TRBV4-3 to TRBJ2-4, with D maybe TRBD2 (5 bases). The CDR3 totals 16 residues. Trimming left V 1 base short and J 0 bases short, with 10 bases between. Germline V gene data show CDR1 as LGHNA and CDR2 as YSLEER. DNA of the CDR3: TGCGCCAGCAGCCAAGTTTCTAGCCTAGCCAAAAACATTCAGTACTTC. Translating it yields CASSQVSSLAKNIQYF.

The rearrangement uses TRBV12-3 or TRBV12-4 and TRBJ1-5, with 8 bases identical to TRBD1. Trimming took 4 bases from V and 2 from J; bases not matched to a gene: 13. The CDR3 runs to 18 residues. The chain's CDR3 is CASSSPGGFTGGNQPQHF. CDR3 DNA: TGTGCCAGCAGTTCTCCAGGGGGCTTTACTGGGGGCAATCAGCCCCAGCATTTT.

In its sample, this clonotype was seen a few times. This chain joins TRBV20-1 and TRBJ1-5, with D perhaps matching TRBD1 (5 bases). V lost 1 base to trimming and J lost 2 bases, with 6 bases between them. CDR1 is DFQATT, CDR2 SNEGSKA, per germline (reference sequence). This CDR3 has 13 residues. In nucleotides, the CDR3 is TGCAGTGCTAGAGTGGGACGCAATCAGCCCCAGCATTTT. Its protein product is CSARVGRNQPQHF.

This clonotype was observed a few times. The chain couples TRBV4-2 to TRBJ1-2, with 9 bases identical to TRBD1. The CDR3 covers 17 residues. Trimming took 0 bases from V and 5 from J; bases not matched to a gene: 10. Germline V CDR1 and CDR2: LGHNA, YNFKEQ. The CDR3 here is CASSQDVGTGLGYGYTF. The CDR3 DNA reads TGTGCCAGCAGCCAAGATGTGGGGACAGGGCTTGGATATGGCTACACCTTC.

The table lists this clonotype with many counts. DNA of the CDR3: TGTGCCAGCAGCCTTGGCGGGTGGACTAGCGGGCGTGAACAAGAGACCCAGTACTTC. Protein: CASSLGGWTSGREQETQYF. The V call is TRBV3-1, the J call TRBJ2-5; 11 nucleotides agree with TRBD2. The germline CDR1 and CDR2 sequences are LGHDT and YNNKEL (reference sequence). Trimming took 4 bases from V and 2 from J; bases not matched to a gene: 15. The length of the CDR3 is 19 residues.

In this sample, this clonotype turned up many times. CDR3 sequence: CASSAGVGQETQYF. CDR3 sequence (DNA): TGCGCCAGCAGCGCCGGGGTCGGGCAAGAGACCCAGTACTTC. The genes are TRBV5-1 and TRBJ2-5, with a weak D call TRBD2 (5 bases). This CDR3 is 14 amino acids long. V dropped 4 bases and J dropped 2 bases, with 12 bases sitting between them. Germline CDR1 is SGHRS and CDR2 is YFSETQ.